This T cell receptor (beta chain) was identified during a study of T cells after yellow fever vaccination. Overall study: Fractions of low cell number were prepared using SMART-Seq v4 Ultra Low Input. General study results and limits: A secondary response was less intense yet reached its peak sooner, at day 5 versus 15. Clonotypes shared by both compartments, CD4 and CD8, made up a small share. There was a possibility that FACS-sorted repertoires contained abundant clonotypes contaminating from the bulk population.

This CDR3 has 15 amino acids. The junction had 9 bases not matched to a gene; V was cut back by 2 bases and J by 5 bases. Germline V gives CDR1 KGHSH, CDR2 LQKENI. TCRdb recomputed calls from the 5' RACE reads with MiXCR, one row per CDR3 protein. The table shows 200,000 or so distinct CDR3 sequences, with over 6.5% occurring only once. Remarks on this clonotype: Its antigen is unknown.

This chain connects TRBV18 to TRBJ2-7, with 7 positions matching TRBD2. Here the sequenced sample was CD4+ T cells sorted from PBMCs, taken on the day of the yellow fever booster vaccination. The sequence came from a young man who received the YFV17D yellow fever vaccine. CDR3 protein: CASSPGSGAGNEQYF. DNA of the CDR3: TGTGCCAGCTCACCAGGGAGCGGGGCCGGAAACGAGCAGTACTTC.